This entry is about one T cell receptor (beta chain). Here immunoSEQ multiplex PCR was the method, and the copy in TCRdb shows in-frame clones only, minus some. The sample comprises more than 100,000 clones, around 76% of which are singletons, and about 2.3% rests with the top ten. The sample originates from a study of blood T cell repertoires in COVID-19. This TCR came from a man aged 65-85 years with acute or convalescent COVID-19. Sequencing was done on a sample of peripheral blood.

CDR3 amino acids: CASSPTGQGGNTEAFF. The CDR3 nucleotides are TGTGCCAGCAGCCCAACCGGACAGGGAGGGAACACTGAAGCTTTCTTT. This chain links TRBV7-2 with TRBJ1-1; TRBD1 matches 8 bases. Germline CDR1 reads SGHTA; CDR2 reads FQGNSA. V lost 5 bases to trimming and J lost 1 base; unmatched junction nucleotides: 9. This CDR3 is built from 16 residues.